The 22 T cell receptor beta chains below come from one sample, sequenced in a study of shared clonotypes between healthy human individuals. Naive CD8 cells were CD45RO-negative, positively selected for CCR7, excluding terminally differentiated effector memory CD45RA+ cells. The repertoire was sequenced with immunoSEQ multiplex PCR; TCRdb's copy has only in-frame clones and lacks some. The table has some 740,000 clones, about 91% seen once; the top ten hold around 24%. Sequencing was carried out using naive CD8+ T cells sorted from blood. These receptors were taken from a man younger than 40 in good health.

The CDR3 DNA follows: TGTGCCAGCAGTGCCGGTGGGACCACTGAAGCTTTCTTT. Encoded protein: CASSAGGTTEAFF. J is TRBJ1-1 and V is TRBV28, with TRBD1 as a possible D gene (5 bases). Germline V gene data show CDR1 as MDHEN and CDR2 as SYDVKM. V was trimmed by 5 bases and J by 4 bases, leaving 11 bases between them. CDR3 length equals 13 residues.

The chain combines TRBV7-9 with TRBJ2-5; a weak D match, TRBD1 (5 bases). Trimming removed 5 bases from V and 0 bases from J, with 16 bases in between. CDR1 and CDR2 (germline): SEHNR, FQNEAQ (reference sequence). This CDR3 has 16 amino acids. The CDR3 nucleotides are TGTGCCAGCAGCCCCCGGTGGGGCGAGGACCAAGAGACCCAGTACTTC. Protein sequence: CASSPRWGEDQETQYF.

The V and J genes are TRBV5-3 and TRBJ2-7; possibly TRBD1 or TRBD2 for D (5 bases each). TRBV5-3 qualifies as an ORF whose function is uncertain. The CDR3 length is 14 residues. Trimming pared 3 bases from V and 6 bases from J, leaving 16 bases between. The CDR3 sequence is CARSSHGLGVEQYF. The DNA for the CDR3 is TGTGCCAGAAGCTCTCATGGGCTGGGGGTCGAGCAGTACTTC.

The CDR3 DNA reads TGTGCCAGCAGTGAAATCGGGGACCCTGAAGCTTTCTTT. Residues: CASSEIGDPEAFF. The rearrangement uses TRBV6-1 and TRBJ1-1; the D gene is possibly TRBD1 (5 bases). CDR3 size: 13 residues. Germline CDR1 and CDR2: MNHNS and SASEGT. V gave up 2 bases and J gave up 6 bases, with 10 bases separating them.

In DNA form, the CDR3 reads TGTGCCAGCAGCTCCAAGACAGGGTACTACAATGAGCAGTTCTTC. Its protein is CASSSKTGYYNEQFF. This rearrangement joins TRBV7-2 to TRBJ2-1; 7 nucleotides agree with TRBD1. The V gene end was trimmed by 4 bases and the J gene end by 3 bases; junction bases not matched to a gene: 6. CDR3 length equals 15 residues. Germline assignment: CDR1 SGHTA and CDR2 FQGNSA.

The genes are TRBV9 and TRBJ2-1, with D perhaps matching TRBD1 (6 bases). The CDR3 contains 17 residues. Per the germline V gene, CDR1 is SGDLS and CDR2 is YYNGEE. V lost 5 bases and J 6 bases, leaving 24 bases between the germline ends. CDR3 protein: CASSQSGWQVGANEQFF. Here the CDR3 DNA reads TGTGCCAGCAGTCAAAGCGGCTGGCAGGTGGGGGCCAATGAGCAGTTCTTC.

In DNA, the CDR3 is TGTGCCAGCAGCATATACGGGACTAGCGGGGTGGAGCAGTACTTC. Translated, it gives CASSIYGTSGVEQYF. The chain links TRBV7-8 to TRBJ2-7, with 13 bases lining up with TRBD2. V gave up 5 bases and J gave up 7 bases; unmatched junction bases: 8. CDR3 length: 15 amino acids. Per germline, CDR1 SGHVS and CDR2 FQNEAQ.

This chain joins TRBV4-3 and TRBJ2-1; D perhaps matches TRBD2 (5 bases). In germline, CDR1 is LGHNA, CDR2 YSLEER. Trimming took 0 bases from V and 6 from J, leaving 12 bases between them. This CDR3 region has 15 residues. CDR3 sequence: CASSQEGLASNEQFF. In DNA form, the CDR3 reads TGCGCCAGCAGCCAAGAAGGGCTAGCTTCCAATGAGCAGTTCTTC.

This chain joins TRBV19 and TRBJ1-1; D uncertain. The CDR3 has 14 residues. V was pared by 3 bases and J by 5 bases, with 13 bases between. Germline V CDR1 and CDR2: LNHDA, SQIVND (reference sequence). CDR3 sequence reads: CASSMGWATTEAFF. The CDR3, as DNA: TGTGCCAGTAGTATGGGTTGGGCAACGACTGAAGCTTTCTTT.

The chain links TRBV6-5 to TRBJ1-1; D is perhaps TRBD1 (5 bases). With 0 bases removed from V and 4 bases from J, the gap between germline ends came to 6 bases. Germline assignment: CDR1 MNHEY and CDR2 SVGAGI. The CDR3 spans 13 residues. In nucleotides, the CDR3 is TGTGCCAGCAGTTACTCGGGGGTCACTGAAGCTTTCTTT. Amino acid sequence: CASSYSGVTEAFF.

V gene TRBV9 combines with J gene TRBJ2-3; 12 bases are shared with TRBD1. Germline CDR1 SGDLS, CDR2 YYNGEE. V was pared by 3 bases and J by 5 bases, with 13 bases of the junction left unmatched. The length of the CDR3 is 18 residues. The CDR3 coding sequence is TGTGCCAGCAGCGCCTACTCTCCGGGACAGGGGGCGGAAGATACGCAGTATTTT. Protein sequence: CASSAYSPGQGAEDTQYF.

In DNA form, the CDR3 reads TGTGCCAGCAGTGACTCCCCAGGGAACTATGGCTACACCTTC. Amino acid sequence: CASSDSPGNYGYTF. The rearrangement uses TRBV6-4 and TRBJ1-2; possibly TRBD1 for D (5 bases). The V gene's germline CDR1 is MRHNA and CDR2 SNTAGT. Trimming pared 0 bases from V and 2 bases from J, leaving 7 bases between. There are 14 residues in the CDR3.

The chain combines TRBV12-5 with TRBJ2-1; D is uncertain. The ends were cut back, 5 bases at V and 3 bases at J, with 17 bases in the middle. CDR3 size: 16 residues. The V gene's germline CDR1 is LGHNT and CDR2 FRNRAP. CDR3 DNA sequence: TGTGCTAGTGGTGCGGACCCCGGCCAGCTCTACAATGAGCAGTTCTTC. It translates to CASGADPGQLYNEQFF.

The chain couples TRBV4-1 to TRBJ1-1; D remains ambiguous. The ends were cut back, 3 bases at V and 4 bases at J, with 12 bases in the middle. The CDR3 is 14 residues long. Looked up from germline, CDR1 is MGHRA and CDR2 is YSYEKL. Here the CDR3 reads CASSQEGRFTEAFF. The CDR3 nucleotides are TGCGCCAGCAGCCAGGAAGGACGGTTCACTGAAGCTTTCTTT.

V and J are TRBV11-2 and TRBJ2-3, with 12 bases lining up with TRBD2. The ends lost 4 bases at V and 0 bases at J; junction bases unmatched: 5. Germline values: CDR1 SGHAT, CDR2 FQNNGV. The CDR3 covers 17 residues. The CDR3 coding sequence is TGTGCCAGCAGCTACCATGGGACTAGCGGGAGCACAGATACGCAGTATTTT. Protein product: CASSYHGTSGSTDTQYF.

This chain joins TRBV29-1 and TRBJ1-2; 7 nucleotides align to TRBD1. V lost 5 bases and J lost 3; bases outside the gene matches: 6. The germline gives CDR1 SQVTM, CDR2 ANQGSEA. The CDR3 covers 13 residues. CDR3 residues: CSVLGTGDYGYTF. For the CDR3, the DNA is TGCAGCGTTTTAGGTACAGGGGACTATGGCTACACCTTC.

The table lists this clone with a count of one. This chain links TRBV5-1 with TRBJ1-2; 8 positions match TRBD1. Losses at the gene ends were 4 bases for V and 8 bases for J; bases not matched to a gene: 10. The CDR3 is made up of 14 amino acids. Germline-derived CDR1 and CDR2 are SGHRS and YFSETQ. The CDR3 bases are TGCGCCAGCAGCGCTTCTCAGGGGGCCTTCGGCTACACCTTC. Translated, it gives CASSASQGAFGYTF.

J is TRBJ2-7 and V is TRBV4-1; 10 nucleotides match TRBD1. V shed 4 bases, J shed 4 bases, and the junction held 7 bases outside the gene matches. CDR1 MGHRA and CDR2 YSYEKL come from the germline V gene. CDR3 size: 15 residues. The CDR3: CASSLGQGSGYEQYF. The CDR3 nucleotides are TGCGCCAGCAGCCTGGGACAGGGGAGTGGGTACGAGCAGTACTTC.

This clone came up a few times. The CDR3 sequence: CASSWATYEQYF. DNA of the CDR3: TGTGCCAGCAGTTGGGCGACATACGAGCAGTACTTC. The rearrangement uses TRBV28 and TRBJ2-7; D uncertain. The CDR3 totals 12 residues. V was trimmed by 4 bases and J by 4 bases, leaving 8 bases between them. CDR1 MDHEN and CDR2 SYDVKM come from the germline V gene.

The rearrangement links TRBV9 to TRBJ2-3; 9 positions agree with TRBD2. J lost 0 bases, V lost 4 bases, and 0 bases had no gene match. CDR3 length equals 14 residues. Germline V lookup: CDR1 SGDLS, CDR2 YYNGEE. The CDR3 sequence: CASSTSGSTDTQYF. DNA for the CDR3: TGTGCCAGCAGCACTAGCGGGAGCACAGATACGCAGTATTTT.

This clone was observed at least ten times. The gene calls are TRBV2 and TRBJ2-1; 8 nucleotides align to TRBD2. This CDR3 comprises 17 residues. With V trimmed by 5 bases and J by 6 bases, 15 bases remained unmatched. Germline V CDR1 and CDR2: SNHLY, FYNNEI. CDR3 loop: CASSNTGGRKGGNEQFF. DNA for the CDR3: TGTGCCAGCAGTAATACAGGCGGGAGGAAAGGGGGCAATGAGCAGTTCTTC.

Turning to this clone: One end of the junction fails to match germline, which may point to a read error. The chain couples TRBV28 to TRBJ1-1; D is possibly TRBD1 (5 bases). Per the germline V gene, CDR1 is MDHEN and CDR2 is SYDVKM. This CDR3 has 11 amino acids. The DNA of the CDR3 is TGTGCCAGCAGACCCCCGGGACGGAACTCCTTT. Its protein product is CASRPPGRNSF.